The present T cell receptor beta chain was sequenced within a study of CD8 T cells in ankylosing spondylitis. Study-level findings and limits: Disease-linked clones reportedly showed significant enrichment in matched ankylosing spondylitis synovial fluid.

The CDR3 is 14 residues long. Trimming cost V 4 bases and J 5 bases, with 11 bases left between them. Regarding this clonotype: What it recognizes is unknown.

Quantitative 5'-RACE with molecular barcodes was used to make the TCR beta libraries. TCRdb independently ran MiXCR on the 5' RACE reads; one entry per CDR3 protein. The data show 30,000 to 45,000 distinct CDR3 sequences, 16% seen once. Input material: blood. The chain has TRBV12-3 or TRBV12-4 and TRBJ1-4, with D perhaps TRBD1 (6 bases). The sequence came from a male donor with ankylosing spondylitis or in good health (not recorded which). The CDR3 reads CASSYKGGNEKLFF. DNA for the CDR3: TGTGCCAGCAGTTATAAAGGGGGGAATGAAAAACTGTTTTTT.